Below, 19 T cell receptor beta chains from the same sample are listed, as sequenced in a study of blood T cell repertoires in COVID-19. This table comes from immunoSEQ multiplex PCR, and its TCRdb copy is limited to in-frame clones, with some not included. The profile shows hundreds of thousands of clones, 80% to 90% of them singletons. Material: PBMCs or T cells enriched from blood (not recorded which). The receptor source for this set is a man aged 30 to 39 who had recovered from COVID-19.

The genes are TRBV2 and TRBJ1-3, with D possibly being TRBD1 (5 bases). This CDR3 has 16 residues. The ends were cut back, 4 bases at V and 0 bases at J, with 13 bases in the middle. In germline, CDR1 is SNHLY, CDR2 FYNNEI. The CDR3 sequence: CASSVGAGRSGNTIYF. DNA for the CDR3: TGTGCCAGCAGTGTTGGTGCAGGGCGCTCTGGAAACACCATATATTTT.

This sequence joins TRBV7-8 and TRBJ2-7, with D possibly TRBD1 on 5 matching bases. The CDR3 length is 15 residues. Trimming removed 5 bases from V and 1 base from J, with 15 bases in between. Germline V lookup: CDR1 SGHVS, CDR2 FQNEAQ. The CDR3 bases are TGTGCCAGCAGCCTACAAGACAGCCTTTCCTACGAGCAGTACTTC. Translating gives CASSLQDSLSYEQYF.

The genes are TRBV6-5 and TRBJ2-7; TRBD1 matches at 9 bases. Looked up from germline, CDR1 is MNHEY and CDR2 is SVGAGI. The junction had 4 bases not matched to a gene; V was cut back by 0 bases and J by 4 bases. This CDR3 has 15 amino acids. The DNA of the CDR3 is TGTGCCAGCAGTTACTCGTGGGACAGGGAGTACGAGCAGTACTTC. This gives the protein CASSYSWDREYEQYF.

The V and J genes are TRBV19 and TRBJ1-6; possible D gene TRBD1, 5 bases. The germline gives CDR1 LNHDA, CDR2 SQIVND (reference sequence). The ends were cut back, 8 bases at V and 8 bases at J, with 16 bases in the middle. CDR3 length: 14 amino acids. The CDR3 spells CASEMGGRHSPLHF. The CDR3 DNA is TGTGCCAGTGAGATGGGGGGTAGGCATTCACCCCTCCACTTT.

The V and J genes are TRBV28 and TRBJ1-5; possibly TRBD1 for D (5 bases). V was shortened by 1 base and J by 1 base, with 14 bases between the two germline ends. CDR3 length: 17 amino acids. In germline, CDR1 is MDHEN, CDR2 SYDVKM. As DNA, the CDR3 is TGTGCCAGCAGTTTATACCCCCCGGGGGAGAGCAATCAGCCCCAGCATTTT. This translates into CASSLYPPGESNQPQHF.

This CDR3 is CASSFVYTDEQYF. The CDR3 DNA reads as TGTGCCAGCAGCTTTGTTTATACGGACGAGCAGTACTTC. The chain is built from TRBV7-9 and TRBJ2-7; D remains unclear. The CDR3 totals 13 residues. Trimming stripped 3 bases from V and 5 bases from J, with 11 bases between. Germline V gives CDR1 SEHNR, CDR2 FQNEAQ (reference sequence).

The sample holds one count of this clone. V usage is TRBV10-3 and J usage is TRBJ2-2, with 8 bases that match TRBD1. Germline V gene sequence: CDR1 ENHRY, CDR2 SYGVKD. V dropped 10 bases and J dropped 7; count of bases not matched to a gene: 5. The CDR3 loop spans 12 amino acids. The CDR3 region has the DNA TGTGCCAGCAGGACAGGGAACGGGGAGCTGTTTTTT. Protein: CASRTGNGELFF.

Note on this clone: Other DNA sequences in this specimen translate into the identical CDR3. The chain carries TRBV30 and TRBJ1-1, with a tentative D call TRBD1 (5 bases). Deletions cut 0 bases from V and 2 bases from J, with 7 bases between. The CDR3 covers 13 residues. Per the germline V gene, CDR1 is GTSNPN and CDR2 is SVGIG (reference sequence). The CDR3 DNA reads TGTGCCTGGAGTGTCGGGACTAACACTGAAGCTTTCTTT. Translated, it gives CAWSVGTNTEAFF.

This chain joins TRBV28 and TRBJ1-5; 8 nucleotides line up with TRBD1. CDR3 length: 14 amino acids. The V segment lost 4 bases and the J segment 7 bases; nucleotides outside the gene matches: 6. CDR1 and CDR2 from the germline V gene are MDHEN and SYDVKM. This CDR3 reads CASSSQGAGQPQHF. As DNA, the CDR3 is TGTGCCAGCAGTTCCCAGGGGGCCGGGCAGCCCCAGCATTTT.

The chain is built from TRBV2 and TRBJ2-1; 12 bases match TRBD2. Germline V gene sequence: CDR1 SNHLY, CDR2 FYNNEI. The trim removed 6 bases at V and 8 bases at J, leaving 8 bases unmatched. This CDR3 is 15 amino acids long. The CDR3 loop is CASSGLAGLNHEQFF. CDR3 bases: TGTGCCAGCAGCGGACTAGCGGGATTAAACCATGAGCAGTTCTTC.

This chain connects TRBV6-5 to TRBJ1-6; 7 positions agree with TRBD1. The trim removed 8 bases at V and 6 bases at J, leaving 4 bases unmatched. CDR3 length: 13 residues. CDR1 and CDR2 (germline): MNHEY, SVGAGI. The CDR3 sequence: CASRGQSNSPLHF. The DNA for the CDR3 is TGTGCCAGCCGGGGACAGTCTAATTCACCCCTCCACTTT.

This chain links TRBV7-9 with TRBJ2-2; unclear D gene. Trimming removed 5 bases from V and 0 bases from J, with 13 bases in between. CDR1 is SEHNR, CDR2 FQNEAQ, per germline (reference sequence). This CDR3 has 16 residues. This CDR3 is CASSLRLIANTGELFF. CDR3 coding DNA: TGTGCCAGCAGCCTACGTCTGATTGCGAACACCGGGGAGCTGTTTTTT.

The V gene is TRBV10-3, the J gene TRBJ2-1; 12 bases agree with TRBD2. The CDR3 is 16 residues long. The ends lost 2 bases at V and 7 bases at J; junction bases unmatched: 6. Germline V gene data show CDR1 as ENHRY and CDR2 as SYGVKD. As DNA, the CDR3 is TGTGCCATCAGTGAGGCTCTAGCGGGAGGGCATAATGAGCAGTTCTTC. Translation: CAISEALAGGHNEQFF.

The chain has TRBV3-1 (or the pseudogene TRBV3-2) and TRBJ2-5, with 10 bases matching TRBD2. Losses at the gene ends were 7 bases for V and 1 base for J; bases not matched to a gene: 6. Germline V gene sequence: CDR1 LGHDT, CDR2 YNNKEL (reference sequence). This CDR3 comprises 15 residues. Written as DNA, the CDR3 is TGTGCCAGCATCTTACTAGCGGGGAGCCAAGAGACCCAGTACTTC. It is translated as CASILLAGSQETQYF.

This clone has only one observation. This chain links TRBV5-1 with TRBJ1-3, with D tentatively TRBD1 (5 bases). Trimming removed 0 bases at V and 0 bases at J, with 7 bases between. Germline V gives CDR1 SGHRS, CDR2 YFSETQ. CDR3 length: 15 amino acids. The CDR3 protein is CASSLGQLSGNTIYF. CDR3 sequence (DNA): TGCGCCAGCAGCTTGGGACAGCTCTCTGGAAACACCATATATTTT.

This clone is a singleton in its sample. This sequence joins TRBV27 and TRBJ2-7, with 8 nucleotides matching TRBD2. V trimming: 6 bases; J trimming: 5 bases; junction bases outside the gene matches: 9. The CDR3 contains 14 residues. CDR1 is MNHEY, CDR2 SMNVEV, per germline (reference sequence). Here the CDR3 reads CASREREWVHEQYF. CDR3 DNA sequence: TGTGCCAGCAGGGAGCGGGAGTGGGTCCACGAGCAGTACTTC.

The V and J genes are TRBV27 and TRBJ2-6, with TRBD1 identical over 9 bases. Germline assignment: CDR1 MNHEY and CDR2 SMNVEV (reference sequence). The length of the CDR3 is 15 residues. V was clipped by 8 bases and J by 4 bases; unmatched bases: 6. The CDR3 is CASGDRAAGANVLTF. CDR3 sequence (DNA): TGTGCCAGCGGGGACAGGGCGGCGGGGGCCAACGTCCTGACTTTC.

The CDR3 region has the DNA TGTGCCAGCAGTACGACAGGGGGCCACAATGAGCAGTTCTTC. This sequence encodes CASSTTGGHNEQFF. This chain links TRBV6-4 with TRBJ2-1; the match to TRBD1 covers 10 bases. With 5 bases clipped from V and 5 bases from J, the junction kept 3 bases outside the gene matches. The CDR3 totals 14 residues. In germline, CDR1 is MRHNA, CDR2 SNTAGT.

The rearrangement links TRBV15 to TRBJ2-7, with TRBD1 matching over 8 bases. Germline-derived CDR1 and CDR2 are LNHNV and YYDKDF (reference sequence). Trimming removed 0 bases from V and 6 bases from J; junction bases left unmatched: 7. The CDR3 has 15 residues. CDR3 protein: CATSRDGQGVFEQYF. The CDR3 bases are TGTGCCACCAGCAGAGATGGACAGGGTGTCTTCGAGCAGTACTTC.